Below are 25 T cell receptor beta chains sequenced from a single sample in a study of cytomegalovirus exposure and HLA in healthy donors. The PCR was carried out with 60 Vbeta primers and 13 Jbeta primers. The protocol was immunoSEQ multiplex PCR, while the TCRdb copy is restricted to in-frame clones and leaves out a portion. The sample lists 150,000 to 190,000 clones; about 80% were seen once. Sequencing was carried out using PBMCs. The receptors shown here come from a woman aged 45-65 years in good health and CMV-seropositive.

The gene calls are TRBV5-1 and TRBJ1-6, with D possibly being TRBD1 (5 bases). The CDR3 totals 15 residues. The V end lost 2 bases, the J end lost 10 bases, and 16 bases lay between the germline ends. The germline CDR1 and CDR2 sequences are SGHRS and YFSETQ. The CDR3 bases are TGCGCCAGCAGCTTAGGGGACGGTCGGGGGTCACCCCTCCACTTT. Its translation: CASSLGDGRGSPLHF.

The rearrangement joins TRBV15 to TRBJ2-7, with TRBD1 identical over 9 bases. Germline assignment: CDR1 LNHNV and CDR2 YYDKDF (reference sequence). This CDR3 comprises 17 residues. V gave up 1 base and J gave up 3 bases; unmatched junction bases: 10. CDR3 protein: CATSRVRDRVDSYEQYF. The CDR3 coding sequence is TGTGCCACCAGCAGAGTACGGGACAGGGTTGATAGCTACGAGCAGTACTTC.

The chain recombines TRBV5-4 with TRBJ1-2; D is unresolved. The CDR3 is 16 residues long. The V gene's germline CDR1 is SGHNT and CDR2 YYREEE (reference sequence). V was shortened by 6 bases and J by 5 bases, with 23 bases between the two germline ends. CDR3 region: CASTDVYGSRQYGYTF. Written as DNA, the CDR3 is TGTGCCAGCACCGATGTTTACGGGTCCCGCCAATATGGCTACACCTTC.

The chain combines TRBV10-1 with TRBJ2-2, with D maybe TRBD2 (6 bases). The V gene lost 0 bases and the J gene lost 4 bases, with 15 bases spanning the gap. CDR1 WNHNN and CDR2 SYGVQD come from the germline V gene (reference sequence). The CDR3 is made up of 17 amino acids. In DNA form, the CDR3 reads TGCGCCAGCAGTGAGTCGGCGGGGATGGGCGGCACCGGGGAGCTGTTTTTT. Protein product: CASSESAGMGGTGELFF.

This clone was detected a few times. V and J are TRBV5-1 and TRBJ1-3; D call uncertain. This CDR3 contains 14 residues. Germline V gives CDR1 SGHRS, CDR2 YFSETQ. The V gene lost 4 bases and the J gene lost 0 bases, with 8 bases spanning the gap. The CDR3 protein is CASSPIDSGNTIYF. Here the CDR3 DNA reads TGCGCCAGCAGCCCAATAGACTCTGGAAACACCATATATTTT.

The rearrangement links TRBV4-3 to TRBJ1-4; D may be TRBD1 (6 bases). Germline V CDR1 and CDR2: LGHNA, YSLEER. V lost 0 bases and J lost 3, with 14 bases in between. The CDR3 has 17 amino acids. CDR3 DNA: TGCGCCAGCAGCCAAGAAATATTGGGGGCGGCTAATGAAAAACTGTTTTTT. Its translation is CASSQEILGAANEKLFF.

This rearrangement joins TRBV7-2 to TRBJ1-3; weak D call: TRBD1 (5 bases). V gave up 2 bases and J gave up 4 bases, with 6 bases separating them. Germline V gives CDR1 SGHTA, CDR2 FQGNSA. There are 13 residues in the CDR3. CDR3 residues: CASSLNRGNTIYF. CDR3 in DNA: TGTGCCAGCAGCTTAAACAGGGGAAACACCATATATTTT.

The CDR3 DNA reads TGTGCCAGCAGCTTGGACAGCTCCTATAATTCACCCCTCCACTTT. Protein sequence: CASSLDSSYNSPLHF. The V gene is TRBV5-4, the J gene TRBJ1-6, with D unresolved. Trimming took off 0 bases at V and 0 bases at J, with 4 bases between the two ends. Germline V gene sequence: CDR1 SGHNT, CDR2 YYREEE (reference sequence). The CDR3 runs 15 residues.

CDR3 nucleotide sequence: TGTGCCAGCATAGGGCCCAGCGGCACCGGGGAGCTGTTTTTT. Amino acids: CASIGPSGTGELFF. This rearrangement joins TRBV2 to TRBJ2-2; maybe TRBD2 (5 bases). The V and J ends lost 7 bases and 4 bases respectively, with 13 bases between them. The CDR3 length is 14 residues. CDR1 and CDR2 from the germline V gene are SNHLY and FYNNEI.

The chain links TRBV30 to TRBJ1-4; 9 bases align to TRBD1. Germline V CDR1 and CDR2: GTSNPN, SVGIG (reference sequence). Trimming took 4 bases from V and 0 from J; bases not matched to a gene: 9. CDR3 size: 17 residues. The CDR3 loop reads CAWNRGLTPATNEKLFF. For the CDR3, the DNA is TGTGCCTGGAACAGGGGGCTTACCCCGGCAACTAATGAAAAACTGTTTTTT.

This clone showed up just once. The gene calls are TRBV27 and TRBJ2-1; D ambiguous. Trimming removed 8 bases from V and 5 bases from J, with 7 bases in between. CDR3 length equals 11 residues. In germline, CDR1 is MNHEY, CDR2 SMNVEV (reference sequence). The CDR3 is CASSTNNEQFF. The CDR3 region has the DNA TGTGCCAGCTCTACTAACAATGAGCAGTTCTTC.

The chain carries TRBV14 and TRBJ2-6; 7 bases map to TRBD1. Germline CDR1 SGHDN, CDR2 FVKESK. The CDR3 extends over 15 amino acids. With 1 base clipped from V and 6 bases from J, the junction kept 3 bases outside the gene matches. The CDR3 bases are TGTGCCAGCAGCCAAGCCAGGGGGAAGGCCAACGTCCTGACTTTC. Amino acid sequence: CASSQARGKANVLTF.

The CDR3 loop reads CASSLGGAGGSYNEQFF. In DNA, the CDR3 is TGTGCCAGCAGCTTAGGAGGAGCGGGGGGCTCCTACAATGAGCAGTTCTTC. The rearrangement links TRBV7-6 to TRBJ2-1; 9 nucleotides line up with TRBD2. The CDR3 spans 17 residues. Germline trimming cut 1 base from V and 0 bases from J; bases unmatched to any gene: 4. Looked up from germline, CDR1 is SGHVS and CDR2 is FNYEAQ.

The chain combines TRBV27 with TRBJ2-3; 12 positions agree with TRBD2. V lost 3 bases to trimming and J lost 2 bases; unmatched junction nucleotides: 15. Germline CDR1 reads MNHEY; CDR2 reads SMNVEV (reference sequence). CDR3 length equals 20 residues. CDR3 sequence (DNA): TGTGCCAGCAGTTTGATAGCACTAGCGGGGGGTCTGGTACCCACAGATACGCAGTATTTT. This gives the protein CASSLIALAGGLVPTDTQYF.

V usage is TRBV5-1 and J usage is TRBJ1-1; tentative D call: TRBD1 (6 bases). The V gene's germline CDR1 is SGHRS and CDR2 YFSETQ. This CDR3 is 13 amino acids long. Trimming removed 2 bases from V and 5 bases from J, with 10 bases in between. The CDR3 DNA follows: TGCGCCAGCAGCTTAGGGGGAAGTACTGAAGCTTTCTTT. This sequence encodes CASSLGGSTEAFF.

The chain combines TRBV2 with TRBJ2-3, with 8 bases lining up with TRBD1. The germline CDR1 and CDR2 sequences are SNHLY and FYNNEI. The CDR3 extends over 17 amino acids. With V trimmed by 2 bases and J by 4 bases, 11 bases remained unmatched. The CDR3 region is CASSESQDRAKADTQYF. CDR3 sequence (DNA): TGTGCCAGCAGTGAAAGCCAGGACAGGGCAAAGGCAGATACGCAGTATTTT.

In nucleotides, the CDR3 is TGTGCCAGCAGCTTACAGAGCTCCTACGAGCAGTACTTC. Its protein product is CASSLQSSYEQYF. J is TRBJ2-7 and V is TRBV5-6; D unresolved. Deletions cut 2 bases from V and 0 bases from J, with 6 bases between. There are 13 residues in the CDR3. Germline loops: CDR1 SGHDT, CDR2 YYEEEE. Complete variable domain (other parts from reference TRBV5-6 and TRBJ2-7): DAGVTQSPTHLIKTRGQQVTLRCSPKSGHDTVSWYQQALGQGPQFIFQYYEEEERQRGNFPDRFSGHQFPNYSSELNVNALLLGDSALYLCASSLQSSYEQYFGPGTRLTVT.

V is TRBV19 and J is TRBJ1-1, with D maybe TRBD1 (5 bases). The CDR3 has 18 amino acids. The V gene's germline CDR1 is LNHDA and CDR2 SQIVND (reference sequence). Trimming stripped 6 bases from V and 0 bases from J, with 23 bases between. The CDR3 loop reads CASSQDLFGHRMNTEAFF. CDR3 nucleotide sequence: TGTGCCAGTAGCCAGGACCTTTTCGGACACCGCATGAACACTGAAGCTTTCTTT.

This clone appeared a few times. The rearrangement joins TRBV4-1 to TRBJ1-1, with 8 bases fitting TRBD1. The CDR3 is made up of 13 amino acids. CDR1 is MGHRA, CDR2 YSYEKL, per germline. V trimming: 3 bases; J trimming: 7 bases; junction bases outside the gene matches: 4. The CDR3, as DNA: TGCGCCAGCAGCCAGGTTGGACAGGGTGAAGCTTTCTTT. Its translation is CASSQVGQGEAFF.

This rearrangement joins TRBV28 to TRBJ1-1; tentative D call: TRBD1 (5 bases). This CDR3 contains 12 residues. The ends were cut back, 3 bases at V and 10 bases at J, with 12 bases in the middle. The germline gives CDR1 MDHEN, CDR2 SYDVKM. The CDR3 loop is CASSLIGRGAFF. The CDR3 DNA sequence: TGTGCCAGCAGTTTGATCGGGAGGGGAGCTTTCTTT.

In the case of this clone: One end of the junction does not line up with germline, which may come from a read error. The CDR3 is CSSSSDKLEAFF. CDR3 DNA sequence: TGTTCCAGCAGCTCGGACAAGTTAGAAGCTTTCTTT. This sequence joins TRBV7-9 and TRBJ1-1; maybe TRBD1 (5 bases). CDR1 is SEHNR, CDR2 FQNEAQ, per germline (reference sequence). The CDR3 totals 12 residues.

The chain recombines TRBV7-2 with TRBJ2-7, with D perhaps matching TRBD2 (5 bases). V was pared by 5 bases and J by 6 bases, with 14 bases between. This CDR3 has 13 residues. CDR1 SGHTA and CDR2 FQGNSA come from the germline V gene. CDR3 DNA: TGTGCCAGCAGCCGCGGACTTCCTTTCGAGCAGTACTTC. It translates to CASSRGLPFEQYF.

This clone was seen just once. Germline and junction disagree at one end, which may indicate a read error. The chain uses TRBV7-9 and TRBJ1-2; 8 bases fit TRBD1. The V gene's germline CDR1 is SEHNR and CDR2 FQNEAQ (reference sequence). The CDR3 has 16 amino acids. The CDR3 bases are TGTGCCAGCAGCCAAGGCGTAGGGACAGGTGGACGTGGCTACGCCTTC. Its translation: CASSQGVGTGGRGYAF.

This clone was seen a single time. The chain uses TRBV19 and TRBJ1-5, with 9 nucleotides matching TRBD1. CDR1 is LNHDA, CDR2 SQIVND, per germline (reference sequence). The length of the CDR3 is 14 residues. The J segment lost 7 bases and the V segment lost 7 bases, leaving 8 bases of the junction unmatched. CDR3 region: CASNPQGAGQPQHF. The CDR3 coding sequence is TGTGCCAGTAACCCACAGGGGGCTGGACAGCCCCAGCATTTT.

V is TRBV4-3 and J is TRBJ2-3; perhaps TRBD1 as D (6 bases). There are 14 residues in the CDR3. CDR1 is LGHNA and CDR2 is YSLEER in the germline V gene. The germline V and J ends were trimmed by 4 bases and 3 bases, with 11 bases remaining between them. The CDR3 reads CASSLGQPTDTQYF. The CDR3 nucleotides are TGCGCCAGCAGCCTTGGACAGCCGACAGATACGCAGTATTTT.